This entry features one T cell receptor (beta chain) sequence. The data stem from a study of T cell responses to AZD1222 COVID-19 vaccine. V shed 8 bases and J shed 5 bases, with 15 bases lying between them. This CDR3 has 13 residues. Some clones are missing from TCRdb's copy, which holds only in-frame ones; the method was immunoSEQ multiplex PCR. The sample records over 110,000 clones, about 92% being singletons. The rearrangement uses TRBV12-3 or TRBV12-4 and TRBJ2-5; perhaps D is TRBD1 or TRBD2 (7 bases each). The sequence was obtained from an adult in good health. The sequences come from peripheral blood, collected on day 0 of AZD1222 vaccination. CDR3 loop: CASGIRGGETQYF. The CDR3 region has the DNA TGTGCCAGCGGAATCAGGGGGGGTGAGACCCAGTACTTC.